Listed here are 9 T cell receptor beta chains from one sample, sequenced in a study of T cells after yellow fever vaccination. TCRdb re-called the 5' RACE reads with MiXCR, one entry per CDR3 protein. Here the sample spans 100,000 to 150,000 distinct CDR3 sequences, 15% being singletons. The specimen was CD8+ T cells sorted from PBMCs, collected 5 days after the yellow fever booster vaccination. The receptors stem from a man aged 18 to 29 who received the YFV17D yellow fever vaccine.

The CDR3 DNA is TGCGCCAGCAGCCAAGACAGGGATGTAAGTCAGCCCCAGCATTTT. This encodes CASSQDRDVSQPQHF. The genes are TRBV4-1 and TRBJ1-5, with D possibly TRBD1 on 5 matching bases. The germline gives CDR1 MGHRA, CDR2 YSYEKL. With 0 bases removed from V and 6 bases from J, the gap between germline ends came to 12 bases. There are 15 residues in the CDR3.

This clonotype has a handful of counts. This chain connects TRBV3-1 to TRBJ1-2; D is undetermined. The V end was cut by 4 bases, the J end by 4 bases, with 16 bases between. The germline V gene encodes CDR1 LGHDT and CDR2 YNNKEL (reference sequence). The CDR3 loop spans 15 amino acids. The CDR3 here is CASSLNRLRIYGYTF. The CDR3 DNA is TGTGCCAGCAGCCTTAATAGACTGAGAATCTATGGCTACACCTTC.

This clonotype was observed a few times. In DNA form, the CDR3 reads TGTGCCAGCAGCGTAGACAGGGGTGATGCAAAAGCTTTCTTT. Translation: CASSVDRGDAKAFF. The rearrangement uses TRBV9 and TRBJ1-1, with TRBD1 identical over 7 bases. The CDR3 is made up of 14 amino acids. CDR1 and CDR2 (germline): SGDLS, YYNGEE. Germline trimming cut 0 bases from V and 9 bases from J; bases unmatched to any gene: 8.

This chain links TRBV29-1 with TRBJ2-5; D may be TRBD2 (6 bases). This CDR3 spans 15 amino acids. The V gene lost 6 bases and the J gene lost 2 bases, with 19 bases spanning the gap. Germline V gene data show CDR1 as SQVTM and CDR2 as ANQGSEA. The CDR3 DNA sequence: TGCAGCGTCGCCACCTTCTTAAGCGGGCAAGAGACCCAGTACTTC. Protein sequence: CSVATFLSGQETQYF.

Many counts were recorded for this clonotype. V and J are TRBV6-5 and TRBJ1-2; D is ambiguous. The length of the CDR3 is 13 residues. The germline V gene has CDR1 MNHEY and CDR2 SVGAGI. Trimming pared 6 bases from V and 2 bases from J, leaving 10 bases between. The CDR3 sequence is CASSFSGNYGYTF. DNA of the CDR3: TGTGCCAGCAGCTTCTCAGGAAACTATGGCTACACCTTC.

The J gene is TRBJ2-1, the V gene TRBV12-5; D gene ambiguous. CDR1 LGHNT and CDR2 FRNRAP come from the germline V gene. V was shortened by 3 bases and J by 8 bases, with 2 bases between the two germline ends. The CDR3 length is 10 residues. As DNA, the CDR3 is TGTGCTAGTGGTTTCCATGAGCAGTTCTTC. Protein sequence: CASGFHEQFF.

The CDR3 coding sequence is TGTGCCAGCAGTCGGCGGGGGGCCTACGAGCAGTACTTC. It is translated as CASSRRGAYEQYF. The chain links TRBV3-1 to TRBJ2-7; TRBD2 matches 8 bases. V was pared by 6 bases and J by 2 bases, with 3 bases of the junction left unmatched. This CDR3 region has 13 residues. Germline V gives CDR1 LGHDT, CDR2 YNNKEL (reference sequence).

This clonotype was seen only a few times. The limits of the CDR3 on the DNA are not certain, so only TCRdb's listed CDR3 is given. V gene TRBV4-1 combines with J gene TRBJ2-2. The CDR3 numbers 17 amino acids, ends counted. CDR1 MGHRA and CDR2 YSYEKL come from the germline V gene. CDR3 residues: CASSQDMSVHTGELFFF.

V gene TRBV16 combines with J gene TRBJ1-5, with 8 nucleotides matching TRBD1. V lost 0 bases, J lost 7 bases, and 11 bases stayed unmatched. The germline V gene encodes CDR1 KGHSY and CDR2 FQNENV. The CDR3 has 17 residues. The CDR3 loop reads CASSQSLSGQEGQPQHF. CDR3 in DNA: TGTGCCAGCAGCCAATCTCTGTCGGGACAGGAAGGGCAGCCCCAGCATTTT.